A single sample is the source of the 11 T cell receptor beta chains below, sequenced in a study of blood T cell repertoires in COVID-19. This table comes from immunoSEQ multiplex PCR, and its TCRdb copy is limited to in-frame clones, with some not included. Of 150,000 to 180,000 clones listed, around four fifths were seen once; the top ten hold about 7.3%. Material: PBMCs or T cells enriched from blood (not recorded which). These receptors all come from a man aged 45-65 years who had recovered from COVID-19.

This chain uses TRBV18 with TRBJ2-2; TRBD1 might be the D (5 bases). V was shortened by 6 bases and J by 2 bases, with 10 bases between the two germline ends. The germline V gene encodes CDR1 KGHSH and CDR2 LQKENI. The CDR3 is made up of 14 amino acids. DNA for the CDR3: TGTGCCAGCTCCCCTGACAGAAACACCGGGGAGCTGTTTTTT. It codes for CASSPDRNTGELFF.

The chain combines TRBV2 with TRBJ1-2; D is possibly TRBD1 (6 bases). CDR3 size: 14 residues. The V gene's germline CDR1 is SNHLY and CDR2 FYNNEI. Trimming cost V 8 bases and J 5 bases, with 18 bases left between them. CDR3 DNA sequence: TGTGCCAGCTATGAGGTTTCAGGGGTTTATGGCTACACCTTC. This translates into CASYEVSGVYGYTF.

Here the CDR3 reads CASTGTGYEKLFF. In nucleotides, the CDR3 is TGTGCCAGCACCGGGACAGGGTATGAAAAACTGTTTTTT. This chain uses TRBV7-9 with TRBJ1-4; 9 bases are a match to TRBD1. Germline CDR1 SEHNR, CDR2 FQNEAQ (reference sequence). The J segment lost 6 bases and the V segment lost 7 bases, leaving 3 bases of the junction unmatched. The CDR3 length is 13 residues.

Here the CDR3 reads CASSVLSGGSRETQYF. The DNA of the CDR3 is TGTGCCAGCAGCGTTCTGAGCGGGGGGTCCCGCGAGACCCAGTACTTC. This chain joins TRBV9 and TRBJ2-5; 9 positions agree with TRBD2. The germline CDR1 and CDR2 sequences are SGDLS and YYNGEE. V shed 2 bases and J 5 bases; nucleotides not matched to a gene: 10. The CDR3 has 16 amino acids.

In its sample, this clone was seen a few times. CDR3 protein: CSARDKYYGYTF. Written as DNA, the CDR3 is TGCAGCGCTAGGGACAAGTACTATGGCTACACCTTC. The V gene is TRBV29-1, the J gene TRBJ1-2; D may be TRBD1 (6 bases). Between the trimmed V and J ends, which lost 7 bases and 3 bases, there was a span of 12 bases. The CDR3 has 12 residues. The germline gives CDR1 SQVTM, CDR2 ANQGSEA.

The gene calls are TRBV25-1 and TRBJ1-2, with D uncertain. Trimming shortened V by 1 base and J by 8 bases, and 8 bases separated the two germline ends. This CDR3 is 12 amino acids long. The germline CDR1 and CDR2 sequences are MGHDK and SYGVNS. The CDR3 sequence is CASSEFRGGYTF. CDR3 DNA sequence: TGTGCCAGCAGTGAATTTCGCGGCGGCTACACCTTC.

The gene calls are TRBV5-1 and TRBJ2-5; 10 bases are shared with TRBD2. CDR1 and CDR2 (germline): SGHRS, YFSETQ. With 0 bases clipped from V and 1 base from J, the junction kept 3 bases outside the gene matches. The CDR3 extends over 16 amino acids. In DNA form, the CDR3 reads TGCGCCAGCAGCTTGGCGGCTAGCGGGGGCCAAGAGACCCAGTACTTC. It translates to CASSLAASGGQETQYF.

The chain has TRBV19 and TRBJ2-5; the match to TRBD2 covers 11 bases. Per germline, CDR1 LNHDA and CDR2 SQIVND (reference sequence). Trimming removed 5 bases from V and 3 bases from J; junction bases left unmatched: 5. The CDR3 contains 15 residues. CDR3 sequence reads: CASSSLAGGKETQYF. CDR3 DNA sequence: TGTGCCAGTAGTTCGCTAGCGGGGGGCAAAGAGACCCAGTACTTC. The full variable domain, its missing parts supplied by reference TRBV19 and TRBJ2-5, is DGGITQSPKYLFRKEGQNVTLSCEQNLNHDAMYWYRQDPGQGLRLIYYSQIVNDFQKGDIAEGYSVSREKKESFPLTVTSAQKNPTAFYLCASSSLAGGKETQYFGPGTRLLVL.

The chain combines TRBV12-5 with TRBJ2-1, with 8 positions matching TRBD1. Germline V gene data show CDR1 as LGHNT and CDR2 as FRNRAP. The CDR3 length is 15 residues. With V trimmed by 6 bases and J by 4 bases, 8 bases remained unmatched. CDR3 DNA: TGTGCTAGTGGCTCCGGACAGGGAGTATACAATGAGCAGTTCTTC. It codes for CASGSGQGVYNEQFF.

The CDR3 nucleotides read TGTGCCAGCAGCTATGGGACAGGAGTATGGGGCTACACCTTC. Translated: CASSYGTGVWGYTF. The chain carries TRBV5-6 and TRBJ1-2; 8 bases map to TRBD1. The CDR3 consists of 14 residues. Germline V gene sequence: CDR1 SGHDT, CDR2 YYEEEE. Trimming removed 3 bases from V and 8 bases from J; junction bases left unmatched: 9.

The CDR3: CASSHPGNQPQHF. As DNA, the CDR3 is TGTGCCAGCAGCCACCCAGGTAATCAGCCCCAGCATTTT. V gene TRBV3-1 (or the pseudogene TRBV3-2) combines with J gene TRBJ1-5; D is uncertain. CDR1 is LGHDT and CDR2 is YNNKEL in the germline V gene (reference sequence). This CDR3 comprises 13 residues. V gave up 3 bases and J gave up 4 bases, with 7 bases separating them.